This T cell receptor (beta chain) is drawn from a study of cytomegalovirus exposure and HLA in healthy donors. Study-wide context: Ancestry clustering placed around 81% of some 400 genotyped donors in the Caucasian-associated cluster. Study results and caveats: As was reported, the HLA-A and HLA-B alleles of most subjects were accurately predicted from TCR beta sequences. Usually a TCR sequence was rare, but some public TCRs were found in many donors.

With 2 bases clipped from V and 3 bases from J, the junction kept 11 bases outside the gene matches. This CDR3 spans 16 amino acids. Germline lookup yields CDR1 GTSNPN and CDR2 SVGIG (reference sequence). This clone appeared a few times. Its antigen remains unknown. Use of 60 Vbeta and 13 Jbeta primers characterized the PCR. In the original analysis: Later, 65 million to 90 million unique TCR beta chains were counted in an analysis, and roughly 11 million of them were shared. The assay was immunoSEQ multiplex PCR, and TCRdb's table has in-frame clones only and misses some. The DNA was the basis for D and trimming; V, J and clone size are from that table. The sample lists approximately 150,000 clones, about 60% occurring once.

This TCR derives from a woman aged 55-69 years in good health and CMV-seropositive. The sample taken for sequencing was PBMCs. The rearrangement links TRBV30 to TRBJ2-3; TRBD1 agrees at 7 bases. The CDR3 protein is CAWSFTGVGYTDTQYF. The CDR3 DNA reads TGTGCCTGGAGTTTCACAGGGGTGGGTTATACAGATACGCAGTATTTT. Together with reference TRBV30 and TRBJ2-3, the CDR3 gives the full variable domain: SQTIHQWPATLVQPVGSPLSLECTVEGTSNPNLYWYRQAAGRGLQLLFYSVGIGQISSEVPQNLSASRPQDRQFILSSKKLLLSDSGFYLCAWSFTGVGYTDTQYFGPGTRLTVL.